Detailed here is one TCR beta chain. This sample is drawn from a study of CD8 T cells in Susac syndrome. Random hexamers were used to reverse transcribe 0.5 to 1 ug of RNA. MiXCR, run by TCRdb on the immunoSEQ multiplex PCR reads, gives a single entry per CDR3 protein. In the table there are approximately 150,000 distinct CDR3 sequences, more than 90% of which are singletons. The receptor's source is a human donor with Susac syndrome. The sequenced sample consisted of CD4+ T cells from PBMCs.

In DNA, the CDR3 is TGTGCCAGCAGTTCCTTAGGGATTAGCGAGAGCACAGATACGCAGTATTTT. Its translation is CASSSLGISESTDTQYF. The rearrangement joins TRBV27 to TRBJ2-3; a possible D gene is TRBD2 (5 bases). This CDR3 contains 17 residues. The V gene lost 4 bases and the J gene lost 0 bases, with 17 bases spanning the gap. Germline CDR1 reads MNHEY; CDR2 reads SMNVEV (reference sequence).